This T cell receptor beta chain was profiled in a study of T-cell memory formation after mild COVID-19. Notes on this clonotype: No antigen is known for it.

TCRdb reprocessed the 5' RACE reads via MiXCR and lists one record per CDR3 protein. The sample includes around 250,000 distinct CDR3 sequences, over 15% seen only once; the top ten take roughly a fifth. Study findings and constraints: Researchers report contracting CD4+ clones mostly in CM and EM, with CD8+ clones in EMRA.

Germline V CDR1 and CDR2: MNHEY, SVGAGI. After removal of 6 bases from V and 2 bases from J, the junction contained 4 bases not matched to a gene. This CDR3 spans 15 amino acids. The sequenced sample was PBMCs or a T cell subset sorted from them (not recorded which). The V call is TRBV6-5, the J call TRBJ2-3; 11 positions match TRBD2. The TCR was taken from a man aged 18 to 30 who had mild COVID-19 (a few samples of this study predate the infection). Cell type and time point are not known. This CDR3 reads CASRSGLADTDTQYF. The CDR3 DNA sequence: TGTGCCAGCAGGTCGGGACTAGCGGACACAGATACGCAGTATTTT.